The source of this TCR beta chain is a study of blood T cell repertoires in COVID-19. Study-wide background: Samples taken during acute and convalescent COVID-19 were collected in the United States, Italy and Spain. PBMCs, B-cell-depleted T cells, or T cells provided the cDNA or gDNA that made up the material.

Per the authors' pipeline: How many nucleated cells were present was estimated from reference gene primer amplification. Assay used: immunoSEQ multiplex PCR; TCRdb lists only in-frame clones, some missing. V and J calls and clone size are those listed in that table; D and trimming were worked out from the DNA. The sample comprises a few hundred thousand clones, around nine tenths of which are singletons, and about 2.9% rests with the top ten. The CDR3 is made up of 15 amino acids. Trimming cost V 2 bases and J 0 bases, with 8 bases left between them. Looked up from germline, CDR1 is LNHDA and CDR2 is SQIVND (reference sequence).

This chain uses TRBV19 with TRBJ1-5; weak D call: TRBD1 (5 bases). This clonotype was obtained from a human donor in a cohort sampled during active COVID-19. The sequenced sample consisted of peripheral blood. The CDR3 here is CASSILTDSNQPQHF. CDR3 in DNA: TGTGCCAGTAGTATACTGACAGATAGCAATCAGCCCCAGCATTTT.